This T cell receptor (beta chain) comes out of a study of T cells in Graves' hyperthyroidism and ophthalmopathy. As for the study in general: The initial diagnosis was the point when peripheral blood was collected, ahead of any treatment.

The CDR3 is 14 amino acids. Trimming took off 5 bases at V and 1 base at J, with 11 bases between the two ends. Looked up from germline, CDR1 is SEHNR and CDR2 is FQNEAQ (reference sequence). This clonotype was seen repeatedly, ten times or more. Amplification of TCR beta CDR3 regions was performed using RNA transcripts as template. The HTBI primer set served for first-round RT-PCR of the TCR CDR3. MiXCR was run by TCRdb on the multiplex PCR reads, yielding one entry per CDR3 protein. Among some 400,000 distinct CDR3 sequences, 11% to 15% were seen once, and the ten largest hold more than 9.5%. What was sequenced was blood. V usage is TRBV7-9 and J usage is TRBJ2-5, with D hard to call. This sequence was found in an older woman with Graves' hyperthyroidism. The CDR3 sequence: CASSTGYVQETQYF. The CDR3 bases are TGTGCCAGCAGCACTGGGTACGTCCAAGAGACCCAGTACTTC.